A single T cell receptor (beta chain) is shown here with its context. Antigen unknown. The sample is drawn from a study of beta chain features in type 1 diabetes. Study-level results: A possible short-template PCR bias applies equally to patients and controls. Within each of all four CD4+ subsets, Type 1 diabetes patients had TCRB CDR3s that were moderately but significantly shorter.

Via CD45RO/CCR7/CD25/CD127/CD95/CD27, cells of the CD4+ naive, central memory, regulatory and stem cell-like memory subsets were sorted. Trimming cost V 1 base and J 3 bases, with 10 bases left between them. The V gene's germline CDR1 is SEHNR and CDR2 FQNEAQ (reference sequence). The CDR3 is 14 amino acids. cDNA synthesis used the whole RNA isolate, giving expressed TCRB sequences. Deep immunoSEQ sequencing covered naive, central memory and regulatory T cell samples. Some clones are missing from TCRdb's copy, which holds only in-frame ones; the method was immunoSEQ multiplex PCR. Here the sample spans hundreds of thousands of clones, over 11% being singletons.

The genes are TRBV7-9 and TRBJ2-7; D gene ambiguous. The TCR originated in a man aged 18 to 29 with type 1 diabetes. Sequenced sample: naive CD4+ T cells from blood. The CDR3 protein is CASSLGQDHYEQYF. The DNA of the CDR3 is TGTGCCAGCAGCTTAGGTCAGGACCACTACGAGCAGTACTTC.